One sample yielded the 16 T cell receptor beta chains listed below, sequenced in a study of T cells after yellow fever vaccination. TCRdb fed the 5' RACE reads into MiXCR, producing one record per CDR3 protein. The sample has some 160,000 distinct CDR3 sequences, roughly 8.8% seen once. The sample in question was CD8+ T cells sorted from PBMCs, obtained 45 days after the yellow fever booster vaccination. The source of these receptors is a man aged 18 to 30 who received the YFV17D yellow fever vaccine.

The table lists this clonotype with a few counts. The chain joins TRBV10-3 to TRBJ1-5; no clear D gene. The V and J ends lost 0 bases and 4 bases respectively, with 10 bases between them. The germline CDR1 and CDR2 sequences are ENHRY and SYGVKD. This CDR3 has 15 residues. CDR3 sequence: CAISESTMGNQPQHF. The CDR3 region has the DNA TGTGCCATCAGTGAGTCGACGATGGGAAATCAGCCCCAGCATTTT.

This clonotype was picked up many times. CDR3 sequence (DNA): TGCAGCGTTGAACAGGGGAACACCGGGGAGCTGTTTTTT. Its translation is CSVEQGNTGELFF. This chain links TRBV29-1 with TRBJ2-2, with D possibly being TRBD1 (5 bases). This CDR3 has 13 residues. The V and J ends lost 2 bases and 1 base respectively, with 5 bases between them. Germline assignment: CDR1 SQVTM and CDR2 ANQGSEA.

This clonotype was recorded a few times. The chain carries TRBV6-2 or TRBV6-3 and TRBJ1-2; no reliable D call. Trimming removed 5 bases at V and 2 bases at J, with 3 bases between. Germline values: CDR1 MNHEY, CDR2 SVGEGT. The CDR3 contains 11 residues. This CDR3 reads CASSHNYGYTF. The CDR3 nucleotides read TGTGCCAGCAGTCACAACTATGGCTACACCTTC.

The chain has TRBV4-1 and TRBJ2-5; D is unresolved. Per germline, CDR1 MGHRA and CDR2 YSYEKL. The CDR3 has 14 amino acids. V was pared by 4 bases and J by 0 bases, with 9 bases between. CDR3 residues: CASSPQSDQETQYF. CDR3 bases: TGCGCCAGCAGCCCCCAGTCCGACCAAGAGACCCAGTACTTC.

This clonotype was seen only a few times. The genes are TRBV20-1 and TRBJ2-7, with D perhaps TRBD1 (6 bases). Per the germline V gene, CDR1 is DFQATT and CDR2 is SNEGSKA (reference sequence). The CDR3 consists of 16 residues. Trimming left V 2 bases short and J 2 bases short, with 19 bases between. The CDR3, as DNA: TGCAGTGCTAGATCCAGGGGCGACATAAACCCCTACGAGCAGTACTTC. It yields the protein CSARSRGDINPYEQYF.

This clonotype showed up many times. The V and J genes are TRBV7-9 and TRBJ2-7, with 7 bases identical to TRBD1. CDR3 length equals 14 residues. Germline CDR1 reads SEHNR; CDR2 reads FQNEAQ (reference sequence). Losses at the gene ends were 5 bases for V and 1 base for J; bases not matched to a gene: 5. This CDR3 reads CASSPPGQSYEQYF. The CDR3 nucleotides are TGTGCCAGCAGCCCTCCGGGACAGTCCTACGAGCAGTACTTC.

This clonotype has just a few counts. This chain links TRBV27 with TRBJ2-1; 7 positions match TRBD1. The germline V gene encodes CDR1 MNHEY and CDR2 SMNVEV (reference sequence). The CDR3 has 13 residues. V was clipped by 4 bases and J by 4 bases; unmatched bases: 1. CDR3 amino acids: CASSWGQYNEQFF. The CDR3 DNA is TGTGCCAGCAGTTGGGGACAGTACAATGAGCAGTTCTTC.

V is TRBV4-1 and J is TRBJ1-5; 9 bases fit TRBD1. Unmatched junction bases numbered 4, after V lost 1 base and J lost 0 bases. Germline-derived CDR1 and CDR2 are MGHRA and YSYEKL. CDR3 size: 17 residues. The CDR3 loop reads CASSQGTGVHSNQPQHF. DNA of the CDR3: TGCGCCAGCAGCCAAGGGACAGGGGTACATAGCAATCAGCCCCAGCATTTT.

This clonotype was counted many times. J is TRBJ2-7 and V is TRBV27; weak D call: TRBD2 (5 bases). CDR3 size: 12 residues. Germline lookup yields CDR1 MNHEY and CDR2 SMNVEV (reference sequence). Trimming took off 6 bases at V and 5 bases at J, with 11 bases between the two ends. CDR3 coding DNA: TGTGCCAGCAGACGAGGGTTCCACGAGCAGTACTTC. Translating gives CASRRGFHEQYF.

This chain uses TRBV30 with TRBJ2-7; D ambiguous. Germline V gene sequence: CDR1 GTSNPN, CDR2 SVGIG (reference sequence). V lost 2 bases and J lost 3, with 5 bases in between. The CDR3 is made up of 11 amino acids. This CDR3 reads CAWSSIYEQYF. CDR3 nucleotides: TGTGCCTGGAGTTCCATCTACGAGCAGTACTTC.

This clonotype came up a few times. The chain is built from TRBV5-6 and TRBJ2-1; the match to TRBD1 covers 9 bases. Germline V CDR1 and CDR2: SGHDT, YYEEEE. J gave up 5 bases and V 7 bases, and 7 bases lay outside the gene matches. The CDR3 totals 14 residues. CDR3 sequence (DNA): TGTGCCAGCGGGACCGGGACAGGGAACAATGAGCAGTTCTTC. It yields the protein CASGTGTGNNEQFF. The complete variable domain, with remaining parts taken from reference TRBV5-6 and TRBJ2-1, reads DAGVTQSPTHLIKTRGQQVTLRCSPKSGHDTVSWYQQALGQGPQFIFQYYEEEERQRGNFPDRFSGHQFPNYSSELNVNALLLGDSALYLCASGTGTGNNEQFFGPGTRLTVL.

This clonotype was observed a few times. V and J are TRBV11-2 and TRBJ2-7, with no clear D. The V end lost 3 bases, the J end lost 3 bases, and 9 bases lay between the germline ends. The CDR3 consists of 13 residues. Germline CDR1 reads SGHAT; CDR2 reads FQNNGV. The CDR3 region has the DNA TGTGCCAGCAGCTTTTTGCGGTACTACGAGCAGTACTTC. This codes for CASSFLRYYEQYF.

V gene TRBV6-4 combines with J gene TRBJ2-7; 8 bases line up with TRBD1. CDR1 is MRHNA, CDR2 SNTAGT, per germline. This CDR3 region has 19 residues. V shed 6 bases and J 6 bases; nucleotides not matched to a gene: 25. CDR3 nucleotide sequence: TGTGCCAGCAGGACAAACCTGTTGAAGGTGGCAGGGGGCCTGGGCGAGCAGTACTTC. Its translation: CASRTNLLKVAGGLGEQYF.

Only a few counts were recorded for this clonotype. V usage is TRBV4-1 and J usage is TRBJ1-5; a weak D match, TRBD1 (5 bases). Germline assignment: CDR1 MGHRA and CDR2 YSYEKL. The CDR3 runs 15 residues. V lost 2 bases and J lost 5, with 13 bases in between. DNA for the CDR3: TGCGCCAGCAGCCAAATTCAGGGAACGCATCAGCCCCAGCATTTT. This translates into CASSQIQGTHQPQHF.

A few counts support this clonotype. J is TRBJ1-1 and V is TRBV4-3; D gene unclear. Germline loops: CDR1 LGHNA, CDR2 YSLEER. The CDR3 contains 13 residues. V was trimmed by 5 bases and J by 1 base, leaving 8 bases between them. CDR3: CASSGNRNTEAFF. CDR3 in DNA: TGCGCCAGCAGCGGGAACAGGAACACTGAAGCTTTCTTT.

This clonotype was observed a handful of times. The rearrangement uses TRBV4-1 and TRBJ2-2; D might be TRBD2 (5 bases). CDR3 length: 13 amino acids. Deletions cut 8 bases from V and 5 bases from J, with 12 bases between. Germline assignment: CDR1 MGHRA and CDR2 YSYEKL. The CDR3 region is CASQSGTTGELFF. For the CDR3, the DNA is TGCGCCAGCCAAAGCGGAACTACCGGGGAGCTGTTTTTT.